This T cell receptor (beta chain) was identified in a study of memory CD4+ T cells and cytomegalovirus serostatus. Single viable CD3+CD4+CD8-CD45RO+ cells were sorted as the memory CD4+ T cells. As regards this clone: Its antigen is not identified.

General study points: Of 150 to 200 reported CMV TCRbeta sequences, about 67 were found in memory CD4+ repertoires.

Repertoires were generated with immunoSEQ multiplex PCR, while TCRdb's copy carries only in-frame clones and drops some. The data contain more than 40,000 clones, roughly four fifths of them singletons. Germline V gene lookup returns CDR1 SGHVS and CDR2 FQNEAQ. The V and J ends lost 2 bases and 4 bases respectively, with 3 bases between them. CDR3 length equals 11 residues. The source material was memory CD4+ T cells from blood. The clonotype was recovered from an adult in good health and CMV-seronegative. The genes are TRBV7-8 and TRBJ2-7; D call uncertain. This CDR3 is CASSLQYEQYF. CDR3 in DNA: TGTGCCAGCAGCTTACAGTACGAGCAGTACTTC. The variable domain in full, completed from reference TRBV7-8 and TRBJ2-7, reads GAGVSQSPRYKVAKRGQDVALRCDPISGHVSLFWYQQALGQGPEFLTYFQNEAQLDKSGLPSDRFFAERPEGSVSTLKIQRTQQEDSAVYLCASSLQYEQYFGPGTRLTVT.